The subject of this entry is one T cell receptor (beta chain). The target antigen is unknown. The sample comes from a study of shared clonotypes between healthy human individuals. The assay was immunoSEQ multiplex PCR, and TCRdb's table has in-frame clones only and misses some. The sample has just under 350,000 clones, around 79% seen once. Trimming shortened V by 1 base and J by 0 bases, and 7 bases separated the two germline ends. CDR3 length: 15 residues. CDR1 SGHTA and CDR2 FQGNSA come from the germline V gene. General study findings and limits: Clonotypes shared by all four donors outscored non-shared clonotypes in generation probability. Larger estimated richness was generally recorded for naive subsets relative to memory subsets.

The receptor was isolated from a man aged 30-40 years in good health. The V and J genes are TRBV7-2 and TRBJ2-4; the D is unclear. Specimen: memory CD4+ T cells sorted from blood. Noted subset: CD45RA-negative fraction. The CDR3 region is CASSLVPLAKNIQYF. CDR3 DNA: TGTGCCAGCAGCTTAGTACCGCTAGCCAAAAACATTCAGTACTTC. The complete variable domain, with remaining parts taken from reference TRBV7-2 and TRBJ2-4, reads GAGVSQSPSNKVTEKGKDVELRCDPISGHTALYWYRQSLGQGLEFLIYFQGNSAPDKSGLPSDRFSAERTGGSVSTLTIQRTQQEDSAVYLCASSLVPLAKNIQYFGAGTRLSVL.